This entry features one T cell receptor beta chain sequence. Original processing methods: Amplified reference gene primers provided the basis for estimating nucleated cell counts. Clones were sequenced by immunoSEQ multiplex PCR, and TCRdb holds only the in-frame ones, with some missing. V, J and clone size are taken as reported in that table, and D and trimming were inferred from the DNA itself. The sample lists 90,000 to 150,000 clones, 65% to 80% occurring once. The CDR3 consists of 15 residues. V lost 0 bases and J lost 2; bases outside the gene matches: 4. Germline CDR1 reads MNHEY; CDR2 reads SVGEGT. This entry is derived from a study of blood T cell repertoires in COVID-19.

The specimen sequenced was peripheral blood. V is TRBV6-2 or TRBV6-3 and J is TRBJ2-7; 7 nucleotides match TRBD1. This clonotype was obtained from a man aged 65 to 85 with acute or convalescent COVID-19. CDR3 region: CASSYSWTGTYEQYF. In DNA, the CDR3 is TGTGCCAGCAGTTACTCGTGGACAGGAACCTACGAGCAGTACTTC.